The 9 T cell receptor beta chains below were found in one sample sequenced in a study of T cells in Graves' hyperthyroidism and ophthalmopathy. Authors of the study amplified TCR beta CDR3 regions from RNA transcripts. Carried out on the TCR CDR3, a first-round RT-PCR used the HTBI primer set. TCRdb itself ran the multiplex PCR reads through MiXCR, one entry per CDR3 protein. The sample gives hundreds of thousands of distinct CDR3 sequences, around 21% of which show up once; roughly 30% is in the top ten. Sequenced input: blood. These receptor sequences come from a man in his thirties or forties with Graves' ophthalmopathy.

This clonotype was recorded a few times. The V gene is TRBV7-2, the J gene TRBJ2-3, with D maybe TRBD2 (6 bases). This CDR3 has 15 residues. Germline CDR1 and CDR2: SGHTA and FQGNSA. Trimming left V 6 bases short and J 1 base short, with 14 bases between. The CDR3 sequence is CASRVQRAGTDTQYF. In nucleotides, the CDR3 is TGTGCCAGCAGGGTGCAGCGGGCTGGCACAGATACGCAGTATTTT.

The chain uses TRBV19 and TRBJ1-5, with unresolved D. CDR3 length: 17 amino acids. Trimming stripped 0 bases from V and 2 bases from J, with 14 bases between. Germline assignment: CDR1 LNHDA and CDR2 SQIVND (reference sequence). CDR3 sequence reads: CASSIERVWDGNQPQHF. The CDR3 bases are TGTGCCAGTAGTATAGAGAGGGTTTGGGATGGCAATCAGCCCCAGCATTTT.

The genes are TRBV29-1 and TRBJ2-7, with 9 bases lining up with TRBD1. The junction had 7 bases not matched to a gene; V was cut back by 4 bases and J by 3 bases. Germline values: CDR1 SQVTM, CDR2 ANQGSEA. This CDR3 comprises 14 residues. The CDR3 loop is CSVVSGTGFYEQYF. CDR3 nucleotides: TGCAGCGTTGTGTCCGGGACAGGGTTCTACGAGCAGTACTTC.

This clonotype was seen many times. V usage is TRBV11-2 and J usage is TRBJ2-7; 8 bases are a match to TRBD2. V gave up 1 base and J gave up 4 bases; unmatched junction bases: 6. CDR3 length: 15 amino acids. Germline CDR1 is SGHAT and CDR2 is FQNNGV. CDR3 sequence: CASSLASGSLYEQYF. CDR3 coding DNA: TGTGCCAGCAGCTTAGCCAGCGGGAGTTTATACGAGCAGTACTTC.

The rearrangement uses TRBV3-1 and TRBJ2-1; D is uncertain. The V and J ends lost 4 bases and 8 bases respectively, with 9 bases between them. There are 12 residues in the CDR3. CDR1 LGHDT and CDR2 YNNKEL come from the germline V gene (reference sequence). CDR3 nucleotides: TGTGCCAGCAGCCCCCACCCGGATGAGCAGTTCTTC. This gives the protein CASSPHPDEQFF.

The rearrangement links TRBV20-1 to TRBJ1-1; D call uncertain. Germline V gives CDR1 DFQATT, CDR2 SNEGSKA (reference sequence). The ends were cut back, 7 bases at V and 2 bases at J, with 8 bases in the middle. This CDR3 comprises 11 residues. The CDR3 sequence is CSGEGNTEAFF. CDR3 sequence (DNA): TGCAGTGGCGAGGGAAACACTGAAGCTTTCTTT.

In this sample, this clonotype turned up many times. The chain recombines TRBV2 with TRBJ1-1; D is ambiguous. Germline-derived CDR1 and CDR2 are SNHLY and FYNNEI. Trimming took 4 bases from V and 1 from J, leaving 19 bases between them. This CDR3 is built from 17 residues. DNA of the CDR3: TGTGCCAGCAGTGGGAGCCCAGAAGAAAGCCAGAACACTGAAGCTTTCTTT. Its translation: CASSGSPEESQNTEAFF.

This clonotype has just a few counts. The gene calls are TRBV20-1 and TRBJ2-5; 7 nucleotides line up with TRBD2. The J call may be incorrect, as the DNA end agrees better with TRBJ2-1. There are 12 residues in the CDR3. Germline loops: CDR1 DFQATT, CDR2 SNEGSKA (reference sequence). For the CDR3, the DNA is TGCAGTGCTACCGGGACTAAGGCAACCCAGTTCTTC. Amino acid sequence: CSATGTKATQFF.

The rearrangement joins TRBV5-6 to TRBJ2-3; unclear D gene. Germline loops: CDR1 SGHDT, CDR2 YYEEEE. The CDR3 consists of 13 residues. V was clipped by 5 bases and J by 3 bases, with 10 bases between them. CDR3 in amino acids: CASRNGVTDTQYF. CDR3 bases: TGTGCCAGCAGAAATGGGGTGACAGATACGCAGTATTTT.